This TCR beta chain came from a study of cytomegalovirus exposure and HLA in healthy donors. Broader study findings: Among TCR beta chains, those listed as cytomegalovirus-associated numbered around 180. Accurate prediction of HLA-A and HLA-B alleles (for most subjects) was reportedly achieved from TCR beta sequences. Upon later analysis, HLA-associated TCR beta chains proved more clonally expanded than other, equally common chains.

A word on this clone: Its matching antigen is unknown. One end of the junction does not line up with germline, which may come from a read error.

Per germline, CDR1 SNHLY and CDR2 FYNNEI. The CDR3 length is 17 residues. PCR was performed using 60 Vbeta and 13 Jbeta primers. Libraries were prepared by immunoSEQ multiplex PCR; TCRdb keeps only in-frame clonotypes and omits some of them. The sample carries about 120,000 clones, roughly 9% recorded once. This chain links TRBV2 with TRBJ1-5, with D hard to call. This receptor was identified in a woman in her thirties or forties in good health and CMV-seropositive. Sample: PBMCs. CDR3 in DNA: TGTGCCAGCAGTGAGGATGGAGGGAGCGATAGCAATCAGCACCAGCATTTT. It translates to CASSEDGGSDSNQHQHF.